The 11 T cell receptor beta chains listed next were all sequenced from one sample in a study of blood T cell repertoires in COVID-19. Only in-frame clones appear in the TCRdb table, and some are missing; sequencing was by immunoSEQ multiplex PCR. Among tens of thousands of clones listed, roughly 85% were seen once. Specimen: peripheral blood. The receptors here all came from a man between 60 and 70 years old with acute or convalescent COVID-19.

The rearrangement links TRBV7-9 to TRBJ2-1, with D perhaps TRBD1 (6 bases). The CDR3 has 19 residues. V lost 1 base, J lost 0 bases, and 19 bases lay in between. Looked up from germline, CDR1 is SEHNR and CDR2 is FQNEAQ (reference sequence). CDR3 in DNA: TGTGCCAGCAGCTTAGACAGAACAGGGTCTCGGACCTCCTACAATGAGCAGTTCTTC. Its translation is CASSLDRTGSRTSYNEQFF.

V and J are TRBV27 and TRBJ1-2; TRBD1 might be the D (6 bases). Germline-derived CDR1 and CDR2 are MNHEY and SMNVEV (reference sequence). This CDR3 region has 18 residues. With 3 bases removed from V and 0 bases from J, the gap between germline ends came to 20 bases. This chain's CDR3 is CASSFNRVVALTNYGYTF. The DNA for the CDR3 is TGTGCCAGCAGTTTTAACAGGGTAGTGGCGTTGACTAACTATGGCTACACCTTC.

The chain uses TRBV18 and TRBJ2-3, with D maybe TRBD1 (5 bases). The CDR3 has 12 amino acids. CDR1 and CDR2 (germline): KGHSH, LQKENI. Trimming stripped 3 bases from V and 7 bases from J, with 8 bases between. The DNA of the CDR3 is TGTGCCAGCTCACCCAGGGTGAATACGCAGTATTTT. Its protein is CASSPRVNTQYF.

The chain has TRBV3-1 (or the pseudogene TRBV3-2) and TRBJ2-1, with 10 bases aligning to TRBD2. The CDR3 runs to 15 residues. Germline values: CDR1 LGHDT, CDR2 YNNKEL (reference sequence). J lost 4 bases, V lost 4 bases, and 4 bases had no gene match. The CDR3 nucleotides read TGTGCCAGCAGCCCTAGCGGGGGCAATTACAATGAGCAGTTCTTC. This gives the protein CASSPSGGNYNEQFF.

The chain carries TRBV7-9 and TRBJ2-3, with 8 bases fitting TRBD1. With V trimmed by 2 bases and J by 5 bases, 3 bases remained unmatched. Per germline, CDR1 SEHNR and CDR2 FQNEAQ (reference sequence). This CDR3 has 14 residues. The CDR3 DNA follows: TGTGCCAGCAGCTTAACACAGGGGGTAGATACGCAGTATTTT. This translates into CASSLTQGVDTQYF.

The V call is TRBV11-2, the J call TRBJ2-7; 9 positions agree with TRBD2. The germline CDR1 and CDR2 sequences are SGHAT and FQNNGV. This CDR3 has 14 amino acids. V shed 0 bases, J shed 5 bases, and the junction held 2 bases outside the gene matches. The CDR3, as DNA: TGTGCCAGCAGCTTAGATCGACTAGCGGACGAGCAGTACTTC. Its protein is CASSLDRLADEQYF.

This clone showed up just once. The CDR3 nucleotides read TGTGCCAGCAGTCGGGCGGGGTTTGATTCACCCCTCCACTTT. Its translation: CASSRAGFDSPLHF. The V gene is TRBV6-2 or TRBV6-3, the J gene TRBJ1-6; D ambiguous. The CDR3 is made up of 14 amino acids. The ends were cut back, 5 bases at V and 8 bases at J, with 13 bases in the middle. Germline-derived CDR1 and CDR2 are MNHEY and SVGEGT.

In its sample, this clone was seen once. The genes are TRBV6-6 and TRBJ1-2, with D possibly matching TRBD1 (6 bases). V was shortened by 5 bases and J by 4 bases, with 17 bases between the two germline ends. The CDR3 runs 15 residues. Germline-derived CDR1 and CDR2 are MNHNY and SVGAGI (reference sequence). In DNA form, the CDR3 reads TGTGCCAGCAGTACAAGGACAGTGTCTTCCTATGGCTACACCTTC. This encodes CASSTRTVSSYGYTF.

The genes are TRBV29-1 and TRBJ1-1; 8 nucleotides match TRBD1. The length of the CDR3 is 13 residues. The germline CDR1 and CDR2 sequences are SQVTM and ANQGSEA. V lost 7 bases to trimming and J lost 1 base; unmatched junction nucleotides: 5. Here the CDR3 DNA reads TGCAGCGGGAGGGGACAGGAGAACACTGAAGCTTTCTTT. Protein: CSGRGQENTEAFF.

The chain has TRBV6-5 and TRBJ1-2; weak D call: TRBD1 (6 bases). The germline gives CDR1 MNHEY, CDR2 SVGAGI. V lost 0 bases and J 7 bases, leaving 15 bases between the germline ends. This CDR3 contains 15 residues. CDR3 in amino acids: CASSYSGGGPLGYTF. CDR3 sequence (DNA): TGTGCCAGCAGTTACTCGGGGGGGGGCCCACTTGGCTACACCTTC.

The CDR3 DNA follows: TGTGCCAGCAGTGAGCCTGCAAGCGCGCGTGAGCAGTTCTTC. It specifies CASSEPASAREQFF. The chain combines TRBV2 with TRBJ2-1; D is undetermined. Germline V lookup: CDR1 SNHLY, CDR2 FYNNEI. V was pared by 3 bases and J by 9 bases, with 15 bases between. This CDR3 region has 14 residues.